The 7 T cell receptor beta chains listed next were all sequenced from one sample in a study of control samples from healthy donors and cancer patients. Using immunoSEQ multiplex PCR, the repertoire was profiled, and TCRdb retains in-frame clones only, with some absent. The table has about 92,000 clones, approximately 82% seen once. Sequenced sample: blood. The receptor set was obtained from a woman aged 60 to 75 in good health.

The rearrangement links TRBV27 to TRBJ1-5; weak D call: TRBD1 (5 bases). V was cut by 6 bases and J by 0 bases, with 12 bases left in between. Per germline, CDR1 MNHEY and CDR2 SMNVEV (reference sequence). This CDR3 contains 15 residues. For the CDR3, the DNA is TGTGCCAGCAGAGATGGGACTATTAGCAATCAGCCCCAGCATTTT. Its protein is CASRDGTISNQPQHF.

This clone was observed a single time. J is TRBJ2-1 and V is TRBV28, with 7 bases fitting TRBD2. Germline V CDR1 and CDR2: MDHEN, SYDVKM. The CDR3 extends over 15 amino acids. The J segment lost 5 bases and the V segment lost 5 bases, leaving 9 bases of the junction unmatched. In DNA, the CDR3 is TGTGCCAGCAGTACCGCCGGGACTAATCACAATGAGCAGTTCTTC. Translation: CASSTAGTNHNEQFF.

The CDR3: CAISEAGQGRDTQYF. The CDR3 nucleotides read TGTGCCATCAGTGAGGCAGGACAGGGGAGAGATACGCAGTATTTT. This sequence joins TRBV10-3 and TRBJ2-3; 9 bases match TRBD1. The germline V gene encodes CDR1 ENHRY and CDR2 SYGVKD. The CDR3 extends over 15 amino acids. The V gene end was trimmed by 2 bases and the J gene end by 5 bases; junction bases not matched to a gene: 5.

This clone was seen just once. This chain connects TRBV2 to TRBJ1-4; maybe TRBD1 (5 bases). The CDR3 totals 15 residues. Germline CDR1 and CDR2: SNHLY and FYNNEI. V was shortened by 5 bases and J by 0 bases, with 10 bases between the two germline ends. The CDR3 is CASSRSTATNEKLFF. CDR3 in DNA: TGTGCCAGCAGTCGATCGACAGCAACTAATGAAAAACTGTTTTTT.

The rearrangement joins TRBV10-2 to TRBJ1-5; D gene ambiguous. CDR3 size: 14 residues. Trimming took 2 bases from V and 6 from J, leaving 11 bases between them. Germline loops: CDR1 WSHSY, CDR2 SAAADI. CDR3 region: CASSEMGTSQPQHF. CDR3 bases: TGCGCCAGCAGTGAGATGGGAACAAGTCAGCCCCAGCATTTT.

The chain has TRBV7-9 and TRBJ1-1; no reliable D call. CDR3 length: 13 residues. The V and J ends lost 2 bases and 1 base respectively, with 5 bases between them. Germline V gives CDR1 SEHNR, CDR2 FQNEAQ (reference sequence). CDR3 nucleotides: TGTGCCAGCAGCTTAAACAGGAACACTGAAGCTTTCTTT. Protein sequence: CASSLNRNTEAFF.

This rearrangement joins TRBV5-1 to TRBJ2-7; 8 bases agree with TRBD2. After removal of 0 bases from V and 4 bases from J, the junction contained 6 bases not matched to a gene. Germline V lookup: CDR1 SGHRS, CDR2 YFSETQ. This CDR3 is built from 15 residues. The CDR3 DNA reads TGCGCCAGCAGCTTGGCCGGCGGGGGGTTTTACGAGCAGTACTTC. As protein: CASSLAGGGFYEQYF.